This T cell receptor beta chain emerged from a study of blood T cell repertoires in COVID-19. The overall study: Some COVID-19 samples were acute and others convalescent; all came from the United States, Italy and Spain. Sources were T cells, B-cell-depleted T cells, or PBMCs; the material itself was cDNA or gDNA.

Per the original methods: Amplification of reference gene primers was used by the study to estimate nucleated cell counts. Generated by immunoSEQ multiplex PCR, the TCRdb table keeps only in-frame clones and is missing some. V and J calls plus clone size are reproduced from that table; the DNA served to infer D and trimming. The profile shows more than 200,000 clones, roughly 80% of them singletons. The Seattle site enrolled patients during active infection and followed them longitudinally. The CDR3 loop spans 16 amino acids. CDR1 is SGHVS, CDR2 FQNEAQ, per germline. The V gene end was trimmed by 1 base and the J gene end by 5 bases; junction bases not matched to a gene: 6.

The chain links TRBV7-8 to TRBJ2-2; 8 positions agree with TRBD2. This clonotype originated in an elderly woman with COVID-19, enrolled during active disease. What was sequenced was peripheral blood. In DNA form, the CDR3 reads TGTGCCAGCAGCTTAGTGGTTAGCGGGGTGACCGGGGAGCTGTTTTTT. This encodes CASSLVVSGVTGELFF.